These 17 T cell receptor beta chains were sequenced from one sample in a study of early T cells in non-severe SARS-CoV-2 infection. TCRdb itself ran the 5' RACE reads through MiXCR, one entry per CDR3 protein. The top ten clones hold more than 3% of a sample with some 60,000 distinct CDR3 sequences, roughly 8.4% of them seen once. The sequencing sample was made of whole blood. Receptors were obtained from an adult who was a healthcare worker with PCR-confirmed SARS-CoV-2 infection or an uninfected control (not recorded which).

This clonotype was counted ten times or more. CDR3 DNA sequence: TGCAGTGCTAGTAACGGGTGGGAGCAGTACTTC. It specifies CSASNGWEQYF. The chain links TRBV20-1 to TRBJ2-7; no clear D. The CDR3 spans 11 residues. Per the germline V gene, CDR1 is DFQATT and CDR2 is SNEGSKA (reference sequence). The ends were cut back, 3 bases at V and 7 bases at J, with 10 bases in the middle.

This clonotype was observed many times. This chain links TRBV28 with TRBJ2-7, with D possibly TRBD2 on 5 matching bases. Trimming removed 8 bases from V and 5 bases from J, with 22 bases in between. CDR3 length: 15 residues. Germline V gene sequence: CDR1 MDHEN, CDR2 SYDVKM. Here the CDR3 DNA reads TGTGCCAGCTCAGCAATGCTAGCTGCCGTAGACGAGCAGTACTTC. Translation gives CASSAMLAAVDEQYF.

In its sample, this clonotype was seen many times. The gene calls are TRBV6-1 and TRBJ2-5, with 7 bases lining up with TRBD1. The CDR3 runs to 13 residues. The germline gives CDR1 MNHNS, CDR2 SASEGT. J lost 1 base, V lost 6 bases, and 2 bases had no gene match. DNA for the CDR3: TGTGCCAGCAGGACAGGGTCCCAAGAGACCCAGTACTTC. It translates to CASRTGSQETQYF.

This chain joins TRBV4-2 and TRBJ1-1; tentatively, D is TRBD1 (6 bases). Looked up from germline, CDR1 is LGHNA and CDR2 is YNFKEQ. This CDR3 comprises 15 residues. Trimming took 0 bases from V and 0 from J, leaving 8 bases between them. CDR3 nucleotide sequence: TGTGCCAGCAGCCAAGATAACAGGGTGAACACTGAAGCTTTCTTT. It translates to CASSQDNRVNTEAFF.

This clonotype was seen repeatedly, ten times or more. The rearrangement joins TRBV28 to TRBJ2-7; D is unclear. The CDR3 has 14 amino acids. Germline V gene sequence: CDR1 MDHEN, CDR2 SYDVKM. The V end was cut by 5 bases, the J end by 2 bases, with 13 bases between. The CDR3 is CASSELTVPYEQYF. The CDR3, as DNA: TGTGCCAGCAGTGAACTCACAGTGCCCTACGAGCAGTACTTC.

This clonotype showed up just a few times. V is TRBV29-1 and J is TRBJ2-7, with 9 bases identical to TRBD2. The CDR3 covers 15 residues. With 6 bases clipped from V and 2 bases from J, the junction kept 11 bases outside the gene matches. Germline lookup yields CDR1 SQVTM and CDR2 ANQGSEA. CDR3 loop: CSVGRLAGTPYEQYF. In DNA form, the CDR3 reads TGCAGCGTGGGAAGGCTAGCGGGGACCCCCTACGAGCAGTACTTC.

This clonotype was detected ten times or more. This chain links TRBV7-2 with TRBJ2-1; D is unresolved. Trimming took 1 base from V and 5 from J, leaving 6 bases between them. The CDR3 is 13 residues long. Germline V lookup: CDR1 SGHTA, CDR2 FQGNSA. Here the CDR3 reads CASSLGFNNEQFF. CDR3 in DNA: TGTGCCAGCAGCTTAGGCTTTAACAATGAGCAGTTCTTC.

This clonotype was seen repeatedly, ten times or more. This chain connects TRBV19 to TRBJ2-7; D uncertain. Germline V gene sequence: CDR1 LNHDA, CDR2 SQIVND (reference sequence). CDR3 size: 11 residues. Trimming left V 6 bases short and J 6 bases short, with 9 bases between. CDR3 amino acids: CASRGEVEQYF. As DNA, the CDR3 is TGTGCCAGTAGGGGTGAAGTCGAGCAGTACTTC.

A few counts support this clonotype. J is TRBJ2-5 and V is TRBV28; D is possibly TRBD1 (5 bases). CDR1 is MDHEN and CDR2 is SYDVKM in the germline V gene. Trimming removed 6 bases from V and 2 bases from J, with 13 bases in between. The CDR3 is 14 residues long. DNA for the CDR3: TGTGCCAGCAGACCGTTAGGGGCGCAAGAGACCCAGTACTTC. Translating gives CASRPLGAQETQYF. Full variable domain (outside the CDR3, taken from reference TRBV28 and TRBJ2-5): DVKVTQSSRYLVKRTGEKVFLECVQDMDHENMFWYRQDPGLGLRLIYFSYDVKMKEKGDIPEGYSVSREKKERFSLILESASTNQTSMYLCASRPLGAQETQYFGPGTRLLVL.

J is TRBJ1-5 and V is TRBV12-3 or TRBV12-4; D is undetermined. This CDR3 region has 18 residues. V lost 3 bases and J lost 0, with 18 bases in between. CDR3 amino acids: CASSLTDFGRSSNQPQHF. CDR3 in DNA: TGTGCCAGCAGTTTGACGGATTTTGGGCGTTCTAGCAATCAGCCCCAGCATTTT.

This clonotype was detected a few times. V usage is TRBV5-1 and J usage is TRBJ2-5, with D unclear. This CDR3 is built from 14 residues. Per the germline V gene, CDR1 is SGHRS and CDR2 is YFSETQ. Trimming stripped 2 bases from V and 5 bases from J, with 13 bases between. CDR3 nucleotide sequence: TGCGCCAGCAGCTTTACAGAACCCAGGGAGACCCAGTACTTC. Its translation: CASSFTEPRETQYF.

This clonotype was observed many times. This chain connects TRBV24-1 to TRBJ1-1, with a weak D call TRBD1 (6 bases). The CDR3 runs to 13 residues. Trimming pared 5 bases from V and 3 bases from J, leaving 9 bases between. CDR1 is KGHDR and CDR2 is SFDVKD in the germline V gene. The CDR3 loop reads CATSGNRDTEAFF. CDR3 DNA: TGTGCCACCAGTGGTAACAGGGACACTGAAGCTTTCTTT.

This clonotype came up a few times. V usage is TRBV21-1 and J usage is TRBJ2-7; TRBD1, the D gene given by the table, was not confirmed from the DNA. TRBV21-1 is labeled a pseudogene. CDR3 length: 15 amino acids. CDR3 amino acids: CASSPSGLTAYEQYF. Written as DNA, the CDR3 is TGTGCCAGCAGCCCCTCGGGGCTGACGGCCTACGAGCAGTACTTC.

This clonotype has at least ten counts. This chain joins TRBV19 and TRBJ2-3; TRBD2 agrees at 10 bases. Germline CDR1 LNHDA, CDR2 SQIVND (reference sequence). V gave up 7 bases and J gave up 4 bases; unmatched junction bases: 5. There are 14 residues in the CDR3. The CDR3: CASKLAGSADTQYF. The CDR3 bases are TGTGCCAGTAAACTAGCGGGATCTGCAGATACGCAGTATTTT.

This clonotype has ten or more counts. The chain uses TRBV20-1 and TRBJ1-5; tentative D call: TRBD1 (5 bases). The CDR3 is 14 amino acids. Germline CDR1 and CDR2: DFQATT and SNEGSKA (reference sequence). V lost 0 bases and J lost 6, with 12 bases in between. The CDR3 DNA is TGCAGTGCTAGAGATCGACAGAAACTTCAGCCCCAGCATTTT. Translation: CSARDRQKLQPQHF.

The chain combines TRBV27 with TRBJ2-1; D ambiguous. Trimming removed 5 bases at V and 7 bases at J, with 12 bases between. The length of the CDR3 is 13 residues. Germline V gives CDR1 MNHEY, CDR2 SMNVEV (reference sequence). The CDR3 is CASSLSLGNEQFF. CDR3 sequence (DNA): TGTGCCAGCAGTCTCTCTTTGGGGAATGAGCAGTTCTTC.

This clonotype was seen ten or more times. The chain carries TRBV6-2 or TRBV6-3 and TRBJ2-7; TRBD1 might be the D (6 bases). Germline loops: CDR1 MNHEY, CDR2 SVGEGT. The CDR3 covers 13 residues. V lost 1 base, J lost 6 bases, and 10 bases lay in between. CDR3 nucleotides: TGTGCCAGCAGTTACTTGGGGGCTGGCGAGCAGTACTTC. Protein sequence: CASSYLGAGEQYF.